This T cell receptor beta chain was sequenced for a study of cytomegalovirus exposure and HLA in healthy donors. Turning to this clone: Its antigen is currently unknown.

The study's findings and limits: Immune exposure information available was restricted to CMV serostatus.

The PCR used 60 Vbeta and 13 Jbeta primers. The repertoire was sequenced with immunoSEQ multiplex PCR; TCRdb's copy has only in-frame clones and lacks some. The sample records 55,000 to 70,000 clones, around 86% being singletons. CDR1 LNHDA and CDR2 SQIVND come from the germline V gene (reference sequence). V lost 0 bases and J lost 4, with 9 bases in between. There are 14 residues in the CDR3. The sample was PBMCs. This TCR derives from a woman aged 25 to 39 in good health and CMV-seronegative. The chain carries TRBV19 and TRBJ1-2, with D maybe TRBD1 (5 bases). For the CDR3, the DNA is TGTGCCAGTAGTATAGACGGGGGAAGCTATGGCTACACCTTC. Translating gives CASSIDGGSYGYTF.